This is a list of T cell receptor beta chains from one sample in a study of control samples from healthy donors and cancer patients. The data were produced by immunoSEQ multiplex PCR, yet TCRdb's version contains in-frame clones alone and is incomplete. The data show 100,000 to 120,000 clones, 88% seen once. Source material: PBMCs. The receptors originated from a woman in her sixties with lung cancer. The CDR3 runs from the conserved cysteine through the conserved F or W. Each record gives: V gene, clone size, J gene, D gene, CDR3 protein, CDR3 DNA. D genes are given only for firm matches. Clone sizes are given selectively: once, few, many, or a class where the clone is expanded.

>TRBV7-9|NA|TRBJ1-6|NA
CASSPRDHNSPLHF
TGTGCCAGCAGCCCGCGGGACCATAATTCACCCCTCCACTTT
>TRBV7-2|NA|TRBJ2-7|NA
CASSQEVRGPYEQYF
TGTGCCAGCAGCCAAGAAGTCCGAGGACCCTACGAGCAGTACTTC
>TRBV5-1|NA|TRBJ2-3|NA
CASSFIPTTDTQYF
TGCGCCAGCAGCTTCATCCCAACGACAGATACGCAGTATTTT
>TRBV2|NA|TRBJ2-7|TRBD2
CASSGGRVGEQYF
TGTGCCAGCAGTGGAGGGAGGGTAGGGGAGCAGTACTTC
>TRBV6-2/TRBV6-3|NA|TRBJ1-2|TRBD1
CASSYGTGSGGYTF
TGTGCCAGCAGTTACGGGACAGGTTCCGGAGGCTACACCTTC
>TRBV11-2|NA|TRBJ2-1|NA
CASSFSLVDNEQFF
TGTGCCAGCAGCTTTTCGCTAGTGGACAATGAGCAGTTCTTC
>TRBV19|NA|TRBJ1-5|TRBD1
CASSPGQGGQPQHF
TGTGCCAGTAGCCCGGGACAGGGAGGCCAGCCCCAGCATTTT
>TRBV7-8|NA|TRBJ2-5|NA
CASSSTRQETQYF
TGTGCCAGCAGCTCCACCAGGCAAGAGACCCAGTACTTC
>TRBV5-6|NA|TRBJ1-1|TRBD1
CASSPLTGGGTEAFF
TGTGCCAGCAGCCCCCTGACAGGGGGCGGCACTGAAGCTTTCTTT
>TRBV6-6|NA|TRBJ2-1|NA
CASSYRGGVTTNEQFF
TGTGCCAGCAGCTACAGGGGGGGTGTGACAACCAATGAGCAGTTCTTC
>TRBV6-2/TRBV6-3|NA|TRBJ1-6|NA
CASSSFISYNSPLHF
TGTGCCAGCAGTTCCTTTATTTCCTATAATTCACCCCTCCACTTT
>TRBV6-6|NA|TRBJ2-3|NA
CASSYWSGETDTQYF
TGTGCCAGCAGTTACTGGTCCGGGGAAACAGATACGCAGTATTTT
>TRBV15|NA|TRBJ2-1|NA
CATSREVRVNIYNEQFF
TGTGCCACCAGCAGAGAAGTTCGGGTAAACATCTACAATGAGCAGTTCTTC
>TRBV9|NA|TRBJ1-6|NA
CASSVEGQPFNSPLHF
TGTGCCAGCAGCGTAGAGGGGCAGCCCTTTAATTCACCCCTCCACTTT
>TRBV19|NA|TRBJ1-1|TRBD1
CASSKYGQENTEAFF
TGTGCCAGTAGTAAGTACGGACAGGAGAACACTGAAGCTTTCTTT
>TRBV9|NA|TRBJ1-6|NA
CASTREGGGPYNSPLHF
TGTGCCAGCACCCGGGAGGGGGGCGGACCCTATAATTCACCCCTCCACTTT
>TRBV19|NA|TRBJ1-4|TRBD1
CASSIGTGLLTNEKLFF
TGTGCCAGTAGTATCGGGACAGGTCTATTAACTAATGAAAAACTGTTTTTT
>TRBV29-1|NA|TRBJ2-1|TRBD1
CSVSGQGFNEQFF
TGCAGCGTTTCGGGACAGGGGTTCAATGAGCAGTTCTTC
>TRBV4-3|NA|TRBJ1-5|NA
CATQGRPQHF
TGCGCCACCCAGGGGCGGCCCCAGCATTTT
>TRBV29-1|NA|TRBJ1-2|TRBD1
CSAADRDHGYTF
TGCAGCGCGGCCGACAGGGATCATGGCTACACCTTC
>TRBV7-2|NA|TRBJ1-1|NA
CASSFNSLNTEAFF
TGTGCCAGCAGCTTTAACAGCCTGAACACTGAAGCTTTCTTT
>TRBV19|NA|TRBJ1-2|NA
CASSMKGTRGYTF
TGTGCCAGTAGTATGAAAGGGACAAGGGGCTACACCTTC
>TRBV6-2/TRBV6-3|NA|TRBJ1-6|NA
CASSYYDSPLHF
TGTGCCAGCAGTTACTATGATTCACCCCTCCACTTT
>TRBV6-6|NA|TRBJ2-1|NA
CASSYSELGFEQFF
TGTGCCAGCAGTTACTCCGAATTGGGGTTTGAGCAGTTCTTC
>TRBV6-5|NA|TRBJ2-7|NA
CASSRSGSSYEQYF
TGTGCCAGCAGCCGATCGGGGAGCTCCTACGAGCAGTACTTC
>TRBV9|few|TRBJ2-2|TRBD2
CASSTRTSGSYTGELFF
TGTGCCAGCAGCACCCGGACTAGCGGGAGTTATACCGGGGAGCTGTTTTTT
>TRBV19|NA|TRBJ2-7|NA
CASSALGDEQYF
TGTGCCAGTAGTGCCCTGGGCGACGAGCAGTACTTC
>TRBV4-3|NA|TRBJ2-3|TRBD2
CASSQPGGARGADTQYF
TGCGCCAGCAGCCAGCCCGGGGGGGCCCGGGGCGCAGATACGCAGTATTTT
>TRBV6-1|NA|TRBJ1-2|TRBD1
CASSAGQGLSLYGYTF
TGTGCCAGCAGTGCGGGACAGGGGCTCTCTCTCTATGGCTACACCTTC
>TRBV12-5|NA|TRBJ1-6|NA
CASGRGLRNSPLHF
TGTGCTAGTGGACGGGGACTTAGAAATTCACCCCTCCACTTT
>TRBV6-5|NA|TRBJ1-5|NA
CASSYRLNQPQHF
TGTGCCAGCAGTTACAGGTTAAATCAGCCCCAGCATTTT
>TRBV11-1|NA|TRBJ2-1|NA
CASSQFGYNEQFF
TGTGCCAGCAGCCAATTCGGATACAATGAGCAGTTCTTC
>TRBV9|NA|TRBJ2-7|NA
CASSVGSSASYEQYF
TGTGCCAGCAGCGTAGGCAGTAGCGCCTCCTACGAGCAGTACTTC
>TRBV19|few|TRBJ1-5|TRBD1
CASSLWGDRGDQPQHF
TGTGCCAGTAGTCTCTGGGGGGACAGGGGTGATCAGCCCCAGCATTTT
>TRBV12-1|NA|TRBJ2-7|NA
CASSFVVTQRQQYF
TGTGCCAGCAGCTTTGTTGTGACCCAGCGACAACAGTACTTC
>TRBV28|NA|TRBJ2-1|TRBD2
CASSPSFTSGRANEQFF
TGTGCCAGCAGTCCCTCGTTTACTAGCGGGAGGGCCAATGAGCAGTTCTTC
>TRBV7-6|NA|TRBJ2-7|NA
CASSSNPGTPNEQYF
TGTGCCAGCAGCTCCAACCCCGGGACACCCAACGAGCAGTACTTC
>TRBV19|NA|TRBJ1-3|NA
CASSLGNSQVGNTIYF
TGTGCCAGTAGTTTAGGAAACAGCCAAGTGGGAAACACCATATATTTT